The TCR beta chain under discussion was sequenced for a study of T cell repertoires in cytomegalovirus infection. Across the study: Matching HLA type, along with CMV infection, was indicated by public TCR beta signatures.

Trimming cost V 4 bases and J 2 bases, with 18 bases left between them. The germline V gene has CDR1 DFQATT and CDR2 SNEGSKA (reference sequence). The CDR3 has 16 residues. TCRdb analysed the reads with MiXCR anew, one entry per CDR3 protein. The sample includes roughly 180,000 distinct CDR3 sequences, 28% seen only once; the top ten take about 28%. In the case of this clonotype: As yet, its antigen is unknown.

Study-level points and caveats: Summed frequency of shared TCR beta families picked out CMV carriers who also had the relevant HLA. The ex vivo response was dominated by HLA-C-restricted CMV-specific TCR beta clonotypes.

This chain joins TRBV20-1 and TRBJ1-3; perhaps TRBD1 as D (5 bases). This clonotype originated in a human donor in good health (CMV status not recorded). Some clones in this sample may be carry-over from other donors' samples. Sequenced input: PBMCs. DNA of the CDR3: TGCAGTGCTAATCAACCCTTTTTAGGGGCTGGAAACACCATATATTTT. It translates to CSANQPFLGAGNTIYF.